The next 6 T cell receptor beta chains were all read from a single sample in a study of early T cells in non-severe SARS-CoV-2 infection. A single record per CDR3 protein comes from TCRdb applying MiXCR to the 5' RACE reads. The data contain tens of thousands of distinct CDR3 sequences, about a tenth of them singletons. Specimen: whole blood. These receptors all stem from an adult who was a healthcare worker with PCR-confirmed SARS-CoV-2 infection or an uninfected control (not recorded which).

This clonotype showed up just a few times. The chain combines TRBV5-5 with TRBJ2-3; possibly TRBD2 for D (5 bases). V lost 3 bases to trimming and J lost 6 bases, with 14 bases between them. The CDR3 has 14 amino acids. Germline lookup yields CDR1 SGHKS and CDR2 YYEKEE (reference sequence). DNA of the CDR3: TGTGCCAGCAGCTGGAGGTCCTTGGGTGATACGCAGTATTTT. Its translation is CASSWRSLGDTQYF.

This clonotype has only a few counts. V is TRBV20-1 and J is TRBJ2-3; D remains unclear. The length of the CDR3 is 10 residues. Trimming removed 4 bases at V and 7 bases at J, with 6 bases between. Per germline, CDR1 DFQATT and CDR2 SNEGSKA (reference sequence). For the CDR3, the DNA is TGCAGTGCTAAACAGAATACGCAGTATTTT. Translated: CSAKQNTQYF.

Details on this clonotype: A much larger clone lies a single base off, so this may be a read error. The J gene is TRBJ2-3, the V gene TRBV5-1; D unresolved. The ends were cut back, 0 bases at V and 6 bases at J, with 8 bases in the middle. The CDR3 length is 13 residues. The germline V gene has CDR1 SGHRS and CDR2 YFSETQ. In DNA form, the CDR3 reads TGCGCCAGCAGCTTGGTTATGATTGATACGCAGTATTTT. It specifies CASSLVMIDTQYF.

Relative to its sample, this clonotype is medium-sized (0.01 to 0.1%). This sequence joins TRBV27 and TRBJ1-5, with TRBD1 matching over 7 bases. The CDR3 covers 14 residues. J gave up 5 bases and V 1 base, and 2 bases lay outside the gene matches. Germline-derived CDR1 and CDR2 are MNHEY and SMNVEV (reference sequence). CDR3 loop: CASSLWQGDQPQHF. The CDR3 DNA follows: TGTGCCAGCAGTTTATGGCAGGGGGATCAGCCCCAGCATTTT.

The sample holds many counts of this clonotype. V usage is TRBV5-1 and J usage is TRBJ2-7, with D possibly being TRBD1 (6 bases). V was trimmed by 4 bases and J by 4 bases, leaving 12 bases between them. CDR1 SGHRS and CDR2 YFSETQ come from the germline V gene. The CDR3 has 13 amino acids. In DNA, the CDR3 is TGCGCCAGCAGCCCCACAGGGCGGTACGAGCAGTACTTC. It yields the protein CASSPTGRYEQYF.

This clonotype was observed many times. This chain uses TRBV4-1 with TRBJ1-2; possible D gene TRBD1, 5 bases. CDR3 length: 14 residues. Per the germline V gene, CDR1 is MGHRA and CDR2 is YSYEKL. V shed 4 bases and J shed 5 bases, with 14 bases lying between them. The CDR3 bases are TGCGCCAGCAGCCTCGGACCCGGGGGGTATGGCTACACCTTC. It translates to CASSLGPGGYGYTF.